A single sample gave rise to the 23 T cell receptor beta chains below, sequenced in a study of T-cell memory formation after mild COVID-19. Using its own MiXCR run on the 5' RACE reads, TCRdb lists one record per CDR3 protein. The table records roughly 12,000 distinct CDR3 sequences, roughly 14% of them present only once. Sequences were obtained from PBMCs or a T cell subset sorted from them (not recorded which). These receptors were obtained from a man younger than 30 who had mild COVID-19 (a few samples of this study predate the infection). Cell type and time point are not known.

The V call is TRBV6-5, the J call TRBJ1-6; no clear D gene. CDR3 length: 14 amino acids. Germline V CDR1 and CDR2: MNHEY, SVGAGI. Trimming removed 10 bases at V and 3 bases at J, with 13 bases between. CDR3 in amino acids: CATARTVYNSPLHF. The CDR3 DNA reads as TGTGCCACAGCCAGGACGGTCTATAATTCACCCCTCCACTTT.

This CDR3 is CASRMQGYEQYV. The CDR3 coding sequence is TGTGCCAGCAGGATGCAGGGGTACGAGCAGTACGTC. The chain links TRBV6-2 or TRBV6-3 to TRBJ2-7; possibly TRBD1 for D (6 bases). The CDR3 totals 12 residues. V dropped 6 bases and J dropped 4 bases, with 10 bases sitting between them. Germline CDR1 is MNHEY and CDR2 is SVGEGT.

This clonotype was picked up a small number of times. The gene calls are TRBV20-1 and TRBJ2-5; D uncertain. The CDR3 runs to 13 residues. Germline CDR1 reads DFQATT; CDR2 reads SNEGSKA (reference sequence). V lost 0 bases, J lost 4 bases, and 9 bases lay in between. In DNA form, the CDR3 reads TGCAGTGCTAGAGAATCAGGTCGAGAGACCCAGTACTTC. The encoded protein is CSARESGRETQYF.

This clonotype showed up many times. The chain links TRBV20-1 to TRBJ1-1; 7 bases are a match to TRBD1. This CDR3 comprises 13 residues. The V and J ends lost 5 bases and 1 base, in that order; junction bases with no gene match: 4. Germline V gene sequence: CDR1 DFQATT, CDR2 SNEGSKA (reference sequence). The CDR3 reads CSAPTGRNTEAFF. The CDR3 DNA is TGCAGTGCTCCGACAGGGAGGAACACTGAAGCTTTCTTT.

This clonotype was recorded many times. The chain links TRBV7-9 to TRBJ2-7; TRBD2 matches 10 bases. CDR1 and CDR2 (germline): SEHNR, FQNEAQ (reference sequence). The CDR3 has 14 residues. J was trimmed by 7 bases and V by 3 bases; bases with no gene match: 6. The CDR3 here is CASSFSGGPREQYF. The CDR3 nucleotides read TGTGCCAGCAGCTTTAGCGGGGGGCCTAGAGAGCAGTACTTC.

This clonotype was counted many times. V and J are TRBV7-3 and TRBJ2-2; TRBD1 might be the D (5 bases). CDR1 and CDR2 (germline): SGHTA, FQGTGA. The V end was cut by 5 bases, the J end by 5 bases, with 12 bases between. The CDR3 sequence is 14 residues long. The CDR3 nucleotides read TGTGCCAGCAGCCAGACGACAGTTACCGGGGAGCTGTTTTTT. It encodes CASSQTTVTGELFF.

This clonotype is labeled as large. The V gene is TRBV27, the J gene TRBJ2-5; 11 positions agree with TRBD2. V shed 6 bases, J shed 5 bases, and the junction held 11 bases outside the gene matches. The CDR3 has 16 amino acids. From germline, CDR1 is MNHEY and CDR2 SMNVEV (reference sequence). The CDR3: CASRTYSGGARETQYF. DNA of the CDR3: TGTGCCAGCAGGACCTATAGCGGGGGGGCCCGGGAGACCCAGTACTTC.

This clonotype was seen repeatedly, ten times or more. The chain joins TRBV28 to TRBJ2-7; D perhaps matches TRBD2 (5 bases). V lost 1 base and J 8 bases, leaving 12 bases between the germline ends. CDR3 length equals 13 residues. Germline CDR1 is MDHEN and CDR2 is SYDVKM. The CDR3 loop is CASSLSDYPQQYV. The CDR3, as DNA: TGTGCCAGCAGTTTATCCGACTACCCACAGCAGTACGTC.

The chain recombines TRBV7-8 with TRBJ2-5; D is perhaps TRBD1 or TRBD2 (6 bases each). This CDR3 region has 13 residues. Trimming cost V 5 bases and J 5 bases, with 12 bases left between them. Germline V gives CDR1 SGHVS, CDR2 FQNEAQ. CDR3 residues: CASSLWRGETQYF. The CDR3 nucleotides read TGTGCCAGCAGCCTTTGGAGGGGGGAGACCCAGTACTTC. Filled out from reference TRBV7-8 and TRBJ2-5, the complete variable domain reads GAGVSQSPRYKVAKRGQDVALRCDPISGHVSLFWYQQALGQGPEFLTYFQNEAQLDKSGLPSDRFFAERPEGSVSTLKIQRTQQEDSAVYLCASSLWRGETQYFGPGTRLLVL.

This chain uses TRBV7-2 with TRBJ1-2; 11 bases line up with TRBD1. Germline V CDR1 and CDR2: SGHTA, FQGNSA. The V gene end was trimmed by 2 bases and the J gene end by 8 bases; junction bases not matched to a gene: 10. The CDR3 contains 16 residues. CDR3 coding DNA: TGTGCCAGCAGCTTAAGTTCCGGGACAGGGGGGTTCGGCTACACCTTC. Amino acids: CASSLSSGTGGFGYTF.

Ten or more counts support this clonotype. This chain joins TRBV12-3 or TRBV12-4 and TRBJ1-4, with D maybe TRBD1 (5 bases). This CDR3 region has 15 residues. V shed 5 bases and J shed 0 bases, with 10 bases lying between them. The CDR3 sequence: CASSRDSATNEKLFF. In nucleotides, the CDR3 is TGTGCCAGCAGTAGAGACAGTGCAACTAATGAAAAACTGTTTTTT.

The table lists this clonotype with many counts. The CDR3 DNA is TGTGCCTCCGGACAGGGGTTAAATACGCAGTATTTT. The encoded protein is CASGQGLNTQYF. The chain joins TRBV10-3 to TRBJ2-3, with 9 bases fitting TRBD1. Germline values: CDR1 ENHRY, CDR2 SYGVKD. This CDR3 spans 12 amino acids. With 11 bases clipped from V and 7 bases from J, the junction kept 7 bases outside the gene matches.

This clonotype counts as medium-sized. The rearrangement joins TRBV4-1 to TRBJ1-1; D is possibly TRBD1 (5 bases). Trimming shortened V by 4 bases and J by 1 base, and 13 bases separated the two germline ends. The CDR3 runs 15 residues. Germline-derived CDR1 and CDR2 are MGHRA and YSYEKL. The CDR3, as DNA: TGCGCCAGCAGCCTTATGGCACAGGAGAACACTGAAGCTTTCTTT. The encoded protein is CASSLMAQENTEAFF.

This clonotype showed up many times. V gene TRBV14 combines with J gene TRBJ2-7; 12 positions agree with TRBD1. The CDR3 extends over 15 amino acids. J gave up 3 bases and V 4 bases, and 4 bases lay outside the gene matches. In germline, CDR1 is SGHDN, CDR2 FVKESK. The CDR3 loop is CASSPGTGGIYEQYF. The CDR3 DNA follows: TGTGCCAGCAGCCCGGGGACAGGGGGCATCTACGAGCAGTACTTC.

This clonotype was observed many times. V and J are TRBV4-1 and TRBJ2-3; perhaps TRBD2 as D (5 bases). The germline CDR1 and CDR2 sequences are MGHRA and YSYEKL. Trimming left V 3 bases short and J 0 bases short, with 10 bases between. The CDR3 runs 15 residues. The CDR3 loop reads CASSQWTGSTDTQYF. As DNA, the CDR3 is TGCGCCAGCAGCCAGTGGACGGGGAGCACAGATACGCAGTATTTT.

This clonotype occurred many times. CDR3 protein: CASSQGQSMNTEAFF. CDR3 coding DNA: TGTGCCAGCAGTCAAGGACAGAGTATGAACACTGAAGCTTTCTTT. The chain carries TRBV12-3 or TRBV12-4 and TRBJ1-1, with D possibly TRBD1 on 6 matching bases. Trimming took off 5 bases at V and 0 bases at J, with 13 bases between the two ends. The CDR3 has 15 residues.

The V gene is TRBV7-9, the J gene TRBJ1-3; 7 bases align to TRBD1. This CDR3 contains 14 residues. V was clipped by 5 bases and J by 1 base; unmatched bases: 2. CDR1 SEHNR and CDR2 FQNEAQ come from the germline V gene (reference sequence). CDR3 coding DNA: TGTGCCAGCAGCCCCAGGGGGTCTGGAAACACCATATATTTT. Residues: CASSPRGSGNTIYF.

CDR3 sequence: CASSLTSGSTDTQYF. The CDR3, as DNA: TGTGCCAGCAGCTTAACTAGCGGTAGCACAGATACGCAGTATTTT. The chain recombines TRBV7-2 with TRBJ2-3; 8 bases map to TRBD2. The germline V gene has CDR1 SGHTA and CDR2 FQGNSA. The CDR3 extends over 15 amino acids. Trimming at V came to 2 bases and at J to 0 bases, leaving 1 base not matched to a gene.

The chain links TRBV5-1 to TRBJ2-7; no clear D. There are 16 residues in the CDR3. V shed 1 base and J shed 4 bases, with 18 bases lying between them. Germline V gives CDR1 SGHRS, CDR2 YFSETQ. This chain's CDR3 is CASSLFGGSPTYEQYV. The DNA for the CDR3 is TGCGCCAGCAGCTTGTTTGGTGGCAGCCCAACTTACGAGCAGTACGTC.

This clonotype has ten or more counts. The chain links TRBV5-1 to TRBJ2-5; the D gene is possibly TRBD2 (5 bases). The CDR3 extends over 17 amino acids. Germline V CDR1 and CDR2: SGHRS, YFSETQ. V was trimmed by 0 bases and J by 2 bases, leaving 17 bases between them. The CDR3 spells CASSLVLRALPQETQYF. In DNA, the CDR3 is TGCGCCAGCAGCTTGGTGTTGAGGGCACTACCTCAAGAGACCCAGTACTTC. The full variable domain, its missing parts supplied by reference TRBV5-1 and TRBJ2-5, is KAGVTQTPRYLIKTRGQQVTLSCSPISGHRSVSWYQQTPGQGLQFLFEYFSETQRNKGNFPGRFSGRQFSNSRSEMNVSTLELGDSALYLCASSLVLRALPQETQYFGPGTRLLVL.

This clonotype was seen many times. This sequence joins TRBV12-3 or TRBV12-4 and TRBJ2-1; D not certain. V was trimmed by 3 bases and J by 5 bases, leaving 8 bases between them. The CDR3 is 13 amino acids. The CDR3 protein is CASSFRGDNEQFF. The CDR3 region has the DNA TGTGCCAGCAGTTTTCGAGGAGACAATGAGCAGTTCTTC.

This clonotype was observed a few times. CDR3 sequence reads: CASSSRQGNQPQHF. CDR3 coding DNA: TGTGCCAGCAGCTCCAGACAGGGCAATCAGCCCCAGCATTTT. V gene TRBV7-2 combines with J gene TRBJ1-5, with D perhaps TRBD1 (6 bases). V was trimmed by 4 bases and J by 2 bases, leaving 9 bases between them. The CDR3 spans 14 residues. CDR1 and CDR2 (germline): SGHTA, FQGNSA.

This clonotype showed up just a few times. V usage is TRBV28 and J usage is TRBJ1-6, with no clear D. Trimming removed 7 bases at V and 0 bases at J, with 16 bases between. CDR1 is MDHEN and CDR2 is SYDVKM in the germline V gene. The CDR3 contains 17 residues. The CDR3, as DNA: TGTGCCAGCATAGGTTATACCTACAGCTCCTATAATTCACCCCTCCACTTT. Translation: CASIGYTYSSYNSPLHF.